Each of the 15 T cell receptor beta chains below was sequenced from the same sample in a study of cytomegalovirus exposure and HLA in healthy donors. Both 60 Vbeta primers and 13 Jbeta primers went into the PCR. Profiled with immunoSEQ multiplex PCR; TCRdb holds only in-frame clones, not every one. The sample contains 150,000 to 200,000 clones, about 81% of which appear only once. The specimen sequenced was PBMCs. All receptors derive from a woman aged 25 to 39 in good health and CMV-seronegative.

The V call is TRBV5-6, the J call TRBJ2-7, with D perhaps TRBD1 (6 bases). Germline V gene lookup returns CDR1 SGHDT and CDR2 YYEEEE. V was shortened by 0 bases and J by 2 bases, with 15 bases between the two germline ends. The CDR3 contains 16 residues. CDR3 amino acids: CASSLVTGTSAYEQYF. The DNA of the CDR3 is TGTGCCAGCAGCTTGGTTACCGGGACATCAGCCTACGAGCAGTACTTC.

About this clone: The germline gene is not matched at one end of the junction; a read error may be the cause. The chain couples TRBV30 to TRBJ2-6; 7 bases fit TRBD1. The CDR3 contains 18 residues. The germline gives CDR1 GTSNPN, CDR2 SVGIG (reference sequence). The CDR3 loop reads CAWSLGKLTGAGANGLTF. CDR3 coding DNA: TGTGCCTGGAGTTTGGGCAAGCTTACAGGGGCTGGGGCCAACGGCCTGACTTTC.

The genes are TRBV5-1 and TRBJ2-5; 7 bases agree with TRBD2. The DNA end favors TRBJ2-7, so the J call may be wrong. The germline CDR1 and CDR2 sequences are SGHRS and YFSETQ. CDR3 length equals 14 residues. CDR3 DNA sequence: TGCGCCAGCAGCTTAGGACTAGATCCCAACGAGCAGTACTTC. Its translation is CASSLGLDPNEQYF.

This chain connects TRBV5-4 to TRBJ2-1, with TRBD1 matching over 8 bases. J lost 10 bases, V lost 4 bases, and 7 bases had no gene match. CDR3 length equals 13 residues. CDR1 and CDR2 (germline): SGHNT, YYREEE (reference sequence). CDR3 DNA sequence: TGTGCCAGCAGCAGGACAGGGACGAGGGAGCAGTTCTTC. Translating it yields CASSRTGTREQFF.

The chain links TRBV2 to TRBJ1-5, with a possible D match to TRBD1 (5 bases). V dropped 4 bases and J dropped 6 bases, with 16 bases sitting between them. Germline values: CDR1 SNHLY, CDR2 FYNNEI. There are 15 residues in the CDR3. CDR3 nucleotides: TGTGCCAGCAGTGTAGGACAAAACGAGGTTCAGCCCCAGCATTTT. Its protein product is CASSVGQNEVQPQHF.

Remarks on this clone: This specimen includes other DNA sequences encoding the same CDR3. The chain links TRBV19 to TRBJ1-1, with D unresolved. In germline, CDR1 is LNHDA, CDR2 SQIVND (reference sequence). Between the trimmed V and J ends, which lost 3 bases and 7 bases, there was a span of 6 bases. This CDR3 has 11 residues. The CDR3, as DNA: TGTGCCAGTAGTATTGGTAGTGAAGCTTTCTTT. This encodes CASSIGSEAFF.

This clone was seen once. This chain connects TRBV28 to TRBJ2-7; TRBD1 matches at 7 bases. The junction had 4 bases not matched to a gene; V was cut back by 6 bases and J by 2 bases. This CDR3 spans 13 amino acids. CDR1 is MDHEN and CDR2 is SYDVKM in the germline V gene. The CDR3 spells CASRRTGTYEQYF. The CDR3 DNA is TGTGCCAGCAGGCGGACAGGAACCTACGAGCAGTACTTC.

This clone has only one observation. The CDR3 bases are TGTGCCAGCAGCTTAGACGCAGGGGGAGGCTACACCTTC. Translation gives CASSLDAGGGYTF. This rearrangement joins TRBV11-2 to TRBJ1-2; 7 bases agree with TRBD1. The germline V gene has CDR1 SGHAT and CDR2 FQNNGV. V was pared by 0 bases and J by 8 bases, with 3 bases of the junction left unmatched. The CDR3 sequence is 13 residues long.

This clone was detected a few times. The junction departs from the called germline gene at one end, perhaps through a read error. The gene calls are TRBV7-9 and TRBJ2-1, with 7 bases matching TRBD1. Germline V gene lookup returns CDR1 SEHNR and CDR2 FQNEAQ (reference sequence). The CDR3 loop spans 13 amino acids. In nucleotides, the CDR3 is TGTTCCAGCAGCTTGGGACAGAACAATGAGCAGTTCTTC. This gives the protein CSSSLGQNNEQFF.

This clone was seen only a few times. The V gene is TRBV4-1, the J gene TRBJ1-4, with TRBD1 matching over 7 bases. This CDR3 comprises 16 residues. The trim removed 0 bases at V and 3 bases at J, leaving 4 bases unmatched. The germline CDR1 and CDR2 sequences are MGHRA and YSYEKL. CDR3 amino acids: CASSQEVGTANEKLFF. DNA for the CDR3: TGCGCCAGCAGCCAAGAAGTAGGGACAGCTAATGAAAAACTGTTTTTT.

This rearrangement joins TRBV10-3 to TRBJ1-2; TRBD1 agrees at 7 bases. The CDR3 is made up of 15 amino acids. V lost 0 bases and J lost 8; bases outside the gene matches: 9. Germline V gene sequence: CDR1 ENHRY, CDR2 SYGVKD. The CDR3 protein is CAISESNRGVEGYTF. The CDR3 DNA is TGTGCCATCAGTGAGTCCAACAGGGGAGTGGAGGGCTACACCTTC.

The genes are TRBV7-2 and TRBJ2-3; unclear D gene. Germline CDR1 reads SGHTA; CDR2 reads FQGNSA. The germline V and J ends were trimmed by 7 bases and 5 bases, with 7 bases remaining between them. The CDR3 runs 11 residues. The CDR3 spells CASTFRDTQYF. The CDR3 nucleotides are TGTGCCAGCACCTTCCGAGATACGCAGTATTTT. Full variable domain (remainder filled in from reference TRBV7-2 and TRBJ2-3): GAGVSQSPSNKVTEKGKDVELRCDPISGHTALYWYRQSLGQGLEFLIYFQGNSAPDKSGLPSDRFSAERTGGSVSTLTIQRTQQEDSAVYLCASTFRDTQYFGPGTRLTVL.

This rearrangement joins TRBV13 to TRBJ1-3; D might be TRBD1 (5 bases). Deletions cut 5 bases from V and 0 bases from J, with 23 bases between. Germline V gene lookup returns CDR1 PRHDT and CDR2 FYEKMQ (reference sequence). The CDR3 runs to 19 residues. CDR3 sequence (DNA): TGTGCCAGCAGCCTCTCAGGGAAACTCACCTTGAGCTCTGGAAACACCATATATTTT. Amino acids: CASSLSGKLTLSSGNTIYF. Filled out from reference TRBV13 and TRBJ1-3, the complete variable domain reads AAGVIQSPRHLIKEKRETATLKCYPIPRHDTVYWYQQGPGQDPQFLISFYEKMQSDKGSIPDRFSAQQFSDYHSELNMSSLELGDSALYFCASSLSGKLTLSSGNTIYFGEGSWLTVV.

The gene calls are TRBV30 and TRBJ2-3; 8 nucleotides align to TRBD2. The V gene end was trimmed by 2 bases and the J gene end by 0 bases; junction bases not matched to a gene: 10. The CDR3 loop spans 17 amino acids. Germline CDR1 GTSNPN, CDR2 SVGIG (reference sequence). The CDR3 reads CAWSSSRTSSSTDTQYF. The DNA of the CDR3 is TGTGCCTGGAGTTCCAGTCGGACTAGCTCTAGCACAGATACGCAGTATTTT.

The V gene is TRBV28, the J gene TRBJ2-5; D is ambiguous. V was clipped by 3 bases and J by 2 bases, with 10 bases between them. This CDR3 has 14 residues. The germline CDR1 and CDR2 sequences are MDHEN and SYDVKM. The CDR3 nucleotides read TGTGCCAGCAGTTTCCTCCAGGCACAAGAGACCCAGTACTTC. It encodes CASSFLQAQETQYF.